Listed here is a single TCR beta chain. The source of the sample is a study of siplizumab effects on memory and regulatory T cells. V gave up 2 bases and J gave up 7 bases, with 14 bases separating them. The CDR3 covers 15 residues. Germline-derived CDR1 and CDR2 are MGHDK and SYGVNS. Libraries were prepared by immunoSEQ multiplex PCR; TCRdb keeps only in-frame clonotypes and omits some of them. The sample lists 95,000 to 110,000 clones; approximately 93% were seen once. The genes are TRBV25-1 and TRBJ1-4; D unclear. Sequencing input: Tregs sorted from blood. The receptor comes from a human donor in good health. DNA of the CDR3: TGTGCCAGCAGTGAAACCGGGTTCCAGGCTGAAAAACTGTTTTTT. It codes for CASSETGFQAEKLFF.